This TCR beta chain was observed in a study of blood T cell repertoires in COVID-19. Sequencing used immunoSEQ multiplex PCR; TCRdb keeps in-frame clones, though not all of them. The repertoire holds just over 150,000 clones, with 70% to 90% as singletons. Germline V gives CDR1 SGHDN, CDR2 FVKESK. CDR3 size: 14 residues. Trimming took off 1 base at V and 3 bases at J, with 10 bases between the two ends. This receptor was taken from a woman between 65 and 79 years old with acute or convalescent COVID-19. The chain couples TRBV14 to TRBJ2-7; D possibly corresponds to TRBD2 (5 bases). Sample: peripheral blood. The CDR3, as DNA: TGTGCCAGCAGCCAAGTTTCGGGGTTCTACGAGCAGTACTTC. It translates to CASSQVSGFYEQYF.